A single sample is the source of the 12 T cell receptor beta chains below, sequenced in a study of blood T cells in healthy people across ages. The second PCR ran roughly 6 to 11 cycles with a sample-barcoded 5' primer and J-beta primers. MiXCR, run by TCRdb on the 5' RACE reads, gives a single entry per CDR3 protein. The sample has about 780,000 distinct CDR3 sequences, around 50% seen once. Sequenced input: blood. The source is a man aged 80 or over in good health.

This clonotype was counted ten times or more. The V call is TRBV12-3 or TRBV12-4, the J call TRBJ2-7; D gene uncertain. The V end was cut by 3 bases, the J end by 3 bases, with 9 bases between. The CDR3 extends over 13 amino acids. The CDR3 here is CASSFGEYYEQYF. The CDR3 region has the DNA TGTGCCAGCAGTTTCGGAGAGTACTACGAGCAGTACTTC.

J is TRBJ1-2 and V is TRBV20-1, with D perhaps matching TRBD1 (6 bases). Per the germline V gene, CDR1 is DFQATT and CDR2 is SNEGSKA (reference sequence). The CDR3 has 15 amino acids. V was cut by 1 base and J by 4 bases, with 16 bases left in between. CDR3 sequence reads: CSARGGGQSSYGYTF. The CDR3, as DNA: TGCAGTGCTAGAGGGGGGGGGCAAAGCTCCTATGGCTACACCTTC.

This clonotype came up many times. This rearrangement joins TRBV28 to TRBJ2-7; D unclear. Deletions cut 5 bases from V and 5 bases from J, with 10 bases between. Germline assignment: CDR1 MDHEN and CDR2 SYDVKM. This CDR3 comprises 12 residues. DNA for the CDR3: TGTGCCAGCAGTCTGATAAGTAACGAGCAGTACTTC. Protein product: CASSLISNEQYF.

The rearrangement uses TRBV7-2 and TRBJ2-1; 12 positions match TRBD2. V shed 4 bases, J shed 4 bases, and the junction held 8 bases outside the gene matches. The length of the CDR3 is 17 residues. Germline CDR1 and CDR2: SGHTA and FQGNSA. The CDR3 DNA sequence: TGTGCCAGCAGCTCCCCCTCCGGGACTAGCGGGTACAATGAGCAGTTCTTC. Amino acid sequence: CASSSPSGTSGYNEQFF.

V usage is TRBV5-4 and J usage is TRBJ2-1; 10 positions match TRBD2. The CDR3 has 15 amino acids. With V trimmed by 2 bases and J by 6 bases, 5 bases remained unmatched. Germline-derived CDR1 and CDR2 are SGHNT and YYREEE (reference sequence). CDR3 residues: CASSFGIAGGNEQFF. As DNA, the CDR3 is TGTGCCAGCAGCTTTGGCATAGCGGGAGGCAATGAGCAGTTCTTC.

This clonotype was picked up a small number of times. This sequence joins TRBV10-3 and TRBJ2-7; D is unresolved. V was cut by 3 bases and J by 2 bases, with 11 bases left in between. From germline, CDR1 is ENHRY and CDR2 SYGVKD. The CDR3 is 14 residues long. CDR3 nucleotides: TGTGCCATCAGTGAATTAGGGAATACCTACGAGCAGTACTTC. Its translation is CAISELGNTYEQYF.

This clonotype was seen only once. The chain recombines TRBV18 with TRBJ1-5; unclear D gene. The CDR3 consists of 16 residues. With 2 bases removed from V and 3 bases from J, the gap between germline ends came to 14 bases. Germline V gives CDR1 KGHSH, CDR2 LQKENI. The CDR3, as DNA: TGTGCCAGCTCACCATCTAGGACCGATACCAATCAGCCCCAGCATTTT. It codes for CASSPSRTDTNQPQHF. The variable domain in full, with the rest retrieved from reference TRBV18 and TRBJ1-5, is NAGVMQNPRHLVRRRGQEARLRCSPMKGHSHVYWYRQLPEEGLKFMVYLQKENIIDESGMPKERFSAEFPKEGPSILRIQQVVRGDSAAYFCASSPSRTDTNQPQHFGDGTRLSIL.

The chain couples TRBV12-3 or TRBV12-4 to TRBJ1-2; tentative D call: TRBD1 (5 bases). The V and J ends lost 3 bases and 6 bases respectively, with 11 bases between them. This CDR3 is 13 amino acids long. The CDR3 protein is CASSLGPNHGYTF. CDR3 nucleotides: TGTGCCAGCAGTTTGGGACCGAACCATGGCTACACCTTC.

The chain joins TRBV7-2 to TRBJ2-7; possible D gene TRBD1, 5 bases. Germline V CDR1 and CDR2: SGHTA, FQGNSA. There are 14 residues in the CDR3. V was clipped by 2 bases and J by 2 bases, with 10 bases between them. The CDR3: CASSLRTTAYEQYF. CDR3 DNA: TGTGCCAGCAGCTTACGGACAACCGCCTACGAGCAGTACTTC.

The chain carries TRBV20-1 and TRBJ2-3; 8 bases fit TRBD2. The CDR3 has 17 amino acids. V dropped 5 bases and J dropped 0; count of bases not matched to a gene: 13. Germline CDR1 is DFQATT and CDR2 is SNEGSKA (reference sequence). The CDR3 DNA is TGCAGTGCTGCTCGAGGTGGTAGCGGGGCTAGCACAGATACGCAGTATTTT. It codes for CSAARGGSGASTDTQYF.

The rearrangement uses TRBV18 and TRBJ2-1, with 7 bases that match TRBD2. Germline-derived CDR1 and CDR2 are KGHSH and LQKENI. The CDR3 length is 13 residues. V lost 6 bases, J lost 7 bases, and 6 bases stayed unmatched. The chain's CDR3 is CASSGERDNEQFF. CDR3 in DNA: TGTGCCAGCTCCGGGGAGCGGGATAATGAGCAGTTCTTC.

This rearrangement joins TRBV19 to TRBJ2-1; perhaps TRBD1 as D (5 bases). Germline V gene lookup returns CDR1 LNHDA and CDR2 SQIVND (reference sequence). The CDR3 has 13 residues. Trimming cost V 2 bases and J 8 bases, with 10 bases left between them. CDR3 nucleotides: TGTGCCAGTAGTATATCCAGGGTCGATGAGCAGTTCTTC. It specifies CASSISRVDEQFF.